A selection of T cell receptor beta chains follows, all from one sample in a study of cytomegalovirus exposure and HLA in healthy donors. Generated by immunoSEQ multiplex PCR, the TCRdb table keeps only in-frame clones and is missing some. The sample lists about 79,000 clones, more than 85% occurring once. Input material: PBMCs. The receptors were gathered from a woman aged 25 to 39 in good health and CMV-seronegative. Both conserved end residues are part of each CDR3. The D gene is left open where the match is weak. Some rows have no size entry. The others give once, few or many, or a class for an expanded clone.

V: TRBV7-2
J: TRBJ1-4
size: -
D: -
CDR3: CASGGQPPYNEKLFF
DNA: TGTGCCAGCGGAGGACAGCCCCCCTATAATGAAAAACTGTTTTTT

V: TRBV28
J: TRBJ1-2
size: -
D: -
CDR3: CASRPFAGSNYGYTF
DNA: TGTGCCAGCCGACCCTTTGCGGGCTCTAACTATGGCTACACCTTC

V: TRBV30
J: TRBJ1-2
size: -
D: -
CDR3: CAWSVLGSTNYGYTF
DNA: TGTGCCTGGAGTGTACTGGGTAGCACCAACTATGGCTACACCTTC

V: TRBV7-2
J: TRBJ1-2
size: -
D: TRBD1
CDR3: CASSETGGNYGYTF
DNA: TGTGCCAGCAGCGAGACAGGGGGCAACTATGGCTACACCTTC

V: TRBV18
J: TRBJ1-5
size: -
D: -
CDR3: CASSPLGSNQPQHF
DNA: TGTGCCAGCTCACCACTGGGCAGCAATCAGCCCCAGCATTTT

V: TRBV5-4
J: TRBJ2-3
size: -
D: TRBD2
CDR3: CASSPPPSGVTDTQYF
DNA: TGTGCCAGCAGTCCCCCCCCTAGCGGGGTTACAGATACGCAGTATTTT

V: TRBV5-4
J: TRBJ2-1
size: -
D: TRBD2
CDR3: CASSLGFRTSGPLRTNEQFF
DNA: TGTGCCAGCAGCTTGGGGTTTAGGACTAGCGGGCCTTTGCGGACCAATGAGCAGTTCTTC

V: TRBV2
J: TRBJ2-7
size: once
D: TRBD2
CDR3: CASSGLGGNEQYF
DNA: TGTGCCAGCAGCGGACTGGGAGGGAACGAGCAGTACTTC

V: TRBV7-3
J: TRBJ1-2
size: -
D: -
CDR3: CASSCYRVSCGYTF
DNA: TGTGCCAGCAGCTGCTACAGGGTAAGCTGCGGCTACACCTTC

V: TRBV7-3
J: TRBJ2-3
size: -
D: -
CDR3: CASSLPGGDTQYF
DNA: TGTGCCAGCAGCTTACCGGGCGGGGATACGCAGTATTTT

V: TRBV9
J: TRBJ1-4
size: -
D: -
CDR3: CASSPTMSPRNEKLFF
DNA: TGTGCCAGCAGCCCTACTATGTCTCCGCGGAATGAAAAACTGTTTTTT

V: TRBV18
J: TRBJ2-3
size: -
D: -
CDR3: CASSEGDTQYF
DNA: TGTGCCAGCTCGGAGGGGGATACGCAGTATTTT

V: TRBV15
J: TRBJ1-1
size: -
D: TRBD1
CDR3: CATSTVQGHTEAFF
DNA: TGTGCCACCAGCACAGTACAGGGGCACACTGAAGCTTTCTTT

V: TRBV6-5
J: TRBJ1-1
size: -
D: -
CDR3: CASSYPSGQEAFF
DNA: TGTGCCAGCAGTTACCCCAGTGGGCAGGAAGCTTTCTTT

V: TRBV28
J: TRBJ1-1
size: -
D: -
CDR3: CASTSWDTGNTEAFF
DNA: TGTGCCAGCACCTCGTGGGACACCGGCAACACTGAAGCTTTCTTT

V: TRBV29-1
J: TRBJ1-1
size: -
D: -
CDR3: CSAYLQGRGTEAFF
DNA: TGCAGCGCTTATCTACAGGGACGAGGGACTGAAGCTTTCTTT

V: TRBV7-9
J: TRBJ2-3
size: -
D: -
CDR3: CASRSRSGTSTDTQYF
DNA: TGTGCCAGCAGATCCCGGTCAGGGACTAGCACAGATACGCAGTATTTT

V: TRBV27
J: TRBJ2-7
size: -
D: -
CDR3: CASSSQWSGGSYEQYF
DNA: TGTGCCAGCAGTTCCCAGTGGAGCGGAGGCTCCTACGAGCAGTACTTC

V: TRBV27
J: TRBJ2-3
size: -
D: TRBD2
CDR3: CASSSTLSGGSTDTQYF
DNA: TGTGCCAGCAGTTCCACGCTTAGCGGGGGAAGCACAGATACGCAGTATTTT

V: TRBV9
J: TRBJ2-3
size: -
D: TRBD2
CDR3: CASSVGMAGAPDTQYF
DNA: TGTGCCAGCAGCGTAGGGATGGCGGGAGCCCCAGATACGCAGTATTTT